This TCR beta chain was observed in a study of blood T cell repertoires in COVID-19 (dated by TCRdb to 2020 to 2021). In terms of the full investigation: Samples covering the acute and convalescent phases of COVID-19 were provided by collaborators in the United States, Italy and Spain. The prospective study material was composed of cDNA or gDNA derived from T cells, B-cell-depleted T cells, or PBMCs. The dataset comprised deeply sampled blood TCRbeta repertoires from subjects exposed to, actively infected with, or recovered from COVID-19. The repertoires were released in a freely available public database intended as a resource for research on the immune response to SARS-CoV-2. The samples were drawn from two sources: the first 160 participants of the ongoing ImmuneRACE study, and some 1,300 subjects contributed by 6 global collaborators. Nearly every sample came with metadata listing a de-identified subject ID, COVID-19 status, age in years and sex. HLA class I and class II types, where available, came from metadata supplied by the sample provider rather than from assay-based typing. What the work shows at the level of the full study, not this receptor alone: Clinical and demographic metadata were provided uncurated, with the amount varying by source and participant.

With regard to this clone: Its antigen remains undetermined. Nothing much larger sits one base from this clone, and base qualities are not available.

The CDR3 covers 21 residues, taking in both the cysteine and the phenylalanine. Only CDR3 DNA remains: 63 bases, in frame from the first base. CDR1 and CDR2 were assigned from the germline V gene as SGHTA and FQGTGA. Compared with germline, V lacks 0 bases and J lacks 0 bases; bases without a gene match: 11. One collaborating source in Seattle enrolled patients during active infection and followed them longitudinally through the course of disease. Each collaborating institution followed its own protocols to collect whole blood in K2EDTA tubes. Collaborator samples were shipped for TCRbeta analysis as frozen whole blood, isolated PBMCs, or DNA extracted from either sample type. TCRbeta CDR3 regions were amplified from genomic DNA using the immunoSEQ Assay, a bias-controlled multiplex PCR. Per the original workflow: The number of nucleated cells in each sample was estimated by amplification of reference gene primers within the assay. To quantify the absolute abundance of each unique TCRbeta CDR3 rearrangement, sequence reads were collapsed and filtered. For each sample, productive Simpson clonality was calculated by taking the square root of Simpson's diversity index across productive rearrangements. TCRdb provides this immuneACCESS table in a form limited to in-frame rearrangements. Some clones are lacking; in checked studies, under half of them reflect an unresolved V gene, and why the rest are absent is not known. For V, J and clone size, that table is used; D and trimming come from the DNA. For this sample the table gives under 250,000 clones, of which roughly nine tenths were detected only once. The ten top clones hold over 0.75% of the sample.

Sequencing input: peripheral blood. The sequence was obtained from a man aged 55 to 70 with COVID-19, enrolled during active disease. The rearranged chain carries TRBV7-3 and TRBJ2-2, with TRBD2 matching 12 junction bases. CDR3 protein: CASSLTLPGLAGGPNTGELFF. In nucleotides, the sequence is TGTGCCAGCAGCTTAACCCTCCCGGGGCTAGCGGGAGGGCCGAACACCGGGGAGCTGTTTTTT.